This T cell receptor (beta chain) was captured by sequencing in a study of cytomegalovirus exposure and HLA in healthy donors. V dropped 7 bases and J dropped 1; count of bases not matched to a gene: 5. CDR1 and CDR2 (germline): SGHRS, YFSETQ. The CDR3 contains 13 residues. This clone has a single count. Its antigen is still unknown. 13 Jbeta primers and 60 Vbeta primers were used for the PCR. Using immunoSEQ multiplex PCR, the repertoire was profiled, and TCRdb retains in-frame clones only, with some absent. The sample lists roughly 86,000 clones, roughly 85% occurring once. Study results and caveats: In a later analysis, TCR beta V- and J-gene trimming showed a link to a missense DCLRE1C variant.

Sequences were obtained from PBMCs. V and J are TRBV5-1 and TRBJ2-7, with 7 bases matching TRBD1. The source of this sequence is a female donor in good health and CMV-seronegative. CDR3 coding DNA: TGCGCCAGCGTAGGGGGCGATTCCTACGAGCAGTACTTC. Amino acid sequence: CASVGGDSYEQYF.